This T cell receptor (beta chain) was recorded in a study of T cell responses to AZD1222 COVID-19 vaccine. TCRdb keeps only in-frame clones here, not all; method: immunoSEQ multiplex PCR. The data hold 170,000 or so clones, with about nine tenths observed a single time. Points from the study as a whole: Donors were chiefly white British, with a greater number of females, and clonal diversity was perhaps underestimated. At study baseline, merely several AZD1222 recipients were seropositive.

On this clone: What it binds is unknown.

This CDR3 is built from 13 residues. Looked up from germline, CDR1 is MNHEY and CDR2 is SVGAGI. J gave up 3 bases and V 7 bases, and 5 bases lay outside the gene matches. The sequencing here drew on peripheral blood, taken on day 0 of AZD1222 vaccination. The sequence derives from an adult in good health. V usage is TRBV6-5 and J usage is TRBJ2-7; 8 nucleotides agree with TRBD1. The DNA for the CDR3 is TGTGCCAGCACCCAGGGGGCCAGCTACGAGCAGTACTTC. Translating it yields CASTQGASYEQYF.